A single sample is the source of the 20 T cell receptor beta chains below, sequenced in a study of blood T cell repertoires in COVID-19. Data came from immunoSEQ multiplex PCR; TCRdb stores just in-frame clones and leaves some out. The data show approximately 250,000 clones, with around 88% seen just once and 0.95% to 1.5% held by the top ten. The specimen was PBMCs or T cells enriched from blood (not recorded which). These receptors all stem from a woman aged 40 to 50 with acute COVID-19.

CDR3 bases: TGTGCCTGGGAGACAGGGTTTGAGCAGTACTTC. This gives the protein CAWETGFEQYF. V and J are TRBV30 and TRBJ2-7; 7 nucleotides agree with TRBD1. V trimming: 5 bases; J trimming: 7 bases; junction bases outside the gene matches: 5. This CDR3 has 11 residues. Germline V gene lookup returns CDR1 GTSNPN and CDR2 SVGIG (reference sequence).

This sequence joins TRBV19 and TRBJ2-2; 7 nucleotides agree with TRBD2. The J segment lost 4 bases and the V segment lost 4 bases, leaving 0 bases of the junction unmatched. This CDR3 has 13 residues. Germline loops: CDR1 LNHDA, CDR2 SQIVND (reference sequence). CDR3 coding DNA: TGTGCCAGTAGTAGGACTAGCACCGGGGAGCTGTTTTTT. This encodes CASSRTSTGELFF.

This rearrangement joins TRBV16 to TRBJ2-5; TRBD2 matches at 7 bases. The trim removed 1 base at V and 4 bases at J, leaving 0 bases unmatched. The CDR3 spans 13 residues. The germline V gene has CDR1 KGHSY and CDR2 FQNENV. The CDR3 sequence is CASSQLAGETQYF. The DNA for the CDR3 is TGTGCCAGCAGCCAATTAGCGGGAGAGACCCAGTACTTC.

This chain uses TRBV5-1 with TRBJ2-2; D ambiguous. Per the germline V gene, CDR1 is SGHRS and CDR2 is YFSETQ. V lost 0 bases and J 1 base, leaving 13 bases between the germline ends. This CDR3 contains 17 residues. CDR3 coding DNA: TGCGCCAGCAGCTTGGGCCCCCTTGGCGGGAACACCGGGGAGCTGTTTTTT. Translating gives CASSLGPLGGNTGELFF.

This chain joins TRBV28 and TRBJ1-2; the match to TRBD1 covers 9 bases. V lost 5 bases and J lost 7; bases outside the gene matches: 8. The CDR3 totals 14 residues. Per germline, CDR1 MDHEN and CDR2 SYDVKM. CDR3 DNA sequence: TGTGCCAGCAGTCGACCGGGACAGGGTCGTGGCTACACCTTC. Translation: CASSRPGQGRGYTF.

The CDR3 loop is CASSVGGTSVNEQFF. CDR3 sequence (DNA): TGTGCCAGCAGCGTAGGAGGGACTAGCGTCAATGAGCAGTTCTTC. The chain couples TRBV7-9 to TRBJ2-1; TRBD2 matches at 10 bases. Trimming removed 5 bases from V and 6 bases from J; junction bases left unmatched: 7. This CDR3 is 15 amino acids long. CDR1 is SEHNR and CDR2 is FQNEAQ in the germline V gene (reference sequence).

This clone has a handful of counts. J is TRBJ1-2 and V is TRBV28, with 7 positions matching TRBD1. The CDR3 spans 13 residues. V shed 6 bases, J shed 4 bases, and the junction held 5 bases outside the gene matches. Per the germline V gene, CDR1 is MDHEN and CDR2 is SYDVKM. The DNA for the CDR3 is TGTGCCAGCAGCCCTGGGGACAGCTATGGCTACACCTTC. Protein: CASSPGDSYGYTF.

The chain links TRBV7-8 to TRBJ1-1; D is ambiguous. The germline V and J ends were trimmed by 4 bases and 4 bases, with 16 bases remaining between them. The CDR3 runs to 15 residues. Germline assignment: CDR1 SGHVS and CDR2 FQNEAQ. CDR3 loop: CASSSRGTTATEAFF. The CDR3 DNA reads TGTGCCAGCAGCTCCCGGGGTACAACGGCCACTGAAGCTTTCTTT.

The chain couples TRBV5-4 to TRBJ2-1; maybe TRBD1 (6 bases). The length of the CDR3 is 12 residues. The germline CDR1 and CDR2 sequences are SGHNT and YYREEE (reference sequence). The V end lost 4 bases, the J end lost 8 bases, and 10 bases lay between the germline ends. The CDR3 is CASSPRGDEQFF. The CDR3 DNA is TGTGCCAGCAGCCCCAGGGGCGATGAGCAGTTCTTC.

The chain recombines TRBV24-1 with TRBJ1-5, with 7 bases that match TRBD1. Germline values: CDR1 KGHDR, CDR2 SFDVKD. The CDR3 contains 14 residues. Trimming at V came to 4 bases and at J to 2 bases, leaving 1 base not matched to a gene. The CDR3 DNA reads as TGTGCCACCAGTGACGGACAGGGCAATCAGCCCCAGCATTTT. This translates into CATSDGQGNQPQHF.

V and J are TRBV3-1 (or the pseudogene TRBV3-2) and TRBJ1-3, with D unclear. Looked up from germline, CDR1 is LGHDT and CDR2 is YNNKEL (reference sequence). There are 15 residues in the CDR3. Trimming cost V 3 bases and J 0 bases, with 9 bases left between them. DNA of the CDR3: TGTGCCAGCAGCCAGGGCAGGATCTCTGGAAACACCATATATTTT. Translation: CASSQGRISGNTIYF.

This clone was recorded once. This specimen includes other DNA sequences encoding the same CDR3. The CDR3 protein is CASSLGGSSYNEQFF. The DNA of the CDR3 is TGTGCCAGCAGCTTAGGAGGGAGCTCCTACAATGAGCAGTTCTTC. The chain recombines TRBV11-3 with TRBJ2-1; perhaps TRBD2 as D (5 bases). The CDR3 is 15 amino acids. Germline V gene data show CDR1 as SGHNT and CDR2 as YENEEA. V lost 1 base and J lost 0, with 7 bases in between.

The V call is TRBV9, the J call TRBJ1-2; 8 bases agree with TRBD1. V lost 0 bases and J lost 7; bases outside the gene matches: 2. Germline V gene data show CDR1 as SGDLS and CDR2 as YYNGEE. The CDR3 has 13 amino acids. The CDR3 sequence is CASSVEQGAGYTF. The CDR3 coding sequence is TGTGCCAGCAGCGTAGAGCAGGGGGCTGGCTACACCTTC.

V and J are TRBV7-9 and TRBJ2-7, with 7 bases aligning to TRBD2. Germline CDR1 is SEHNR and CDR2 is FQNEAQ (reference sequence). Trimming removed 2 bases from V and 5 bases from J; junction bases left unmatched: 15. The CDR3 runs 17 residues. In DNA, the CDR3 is TGTGCCAGCAGCTTAATTATGGCTAGCGGAGCACTTGACGAGCAGTACTTC. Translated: CASSLIMASGALDEQYF. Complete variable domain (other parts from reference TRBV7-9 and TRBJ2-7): DTGVSQNPRHKITKRGQNVTFRCDPISEHNRLYWYRQTLGQGPEFLTYFQNEAQLEKSRLLSDRFSAERPKGSFSTLEIQRTEQGDSAMYLCASSLIMASGALDEQYFGPGTRLTVT.

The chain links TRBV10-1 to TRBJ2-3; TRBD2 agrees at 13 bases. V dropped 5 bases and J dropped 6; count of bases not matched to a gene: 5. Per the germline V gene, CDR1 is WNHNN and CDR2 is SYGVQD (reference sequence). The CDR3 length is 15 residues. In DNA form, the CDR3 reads TGCGCCAGCAGTAGAGGACTAGCGGGAGCCGATACGCAGTATTTT. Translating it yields CASSRGLAGADTQYF.

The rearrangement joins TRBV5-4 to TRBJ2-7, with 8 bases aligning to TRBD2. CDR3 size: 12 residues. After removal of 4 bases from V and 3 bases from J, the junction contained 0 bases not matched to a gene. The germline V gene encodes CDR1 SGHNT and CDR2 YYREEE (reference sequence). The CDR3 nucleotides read TGTGCCAGCAGCCGGGAGGGCTACGAGCAGTACTTC. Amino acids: CASSREGYEQYF.

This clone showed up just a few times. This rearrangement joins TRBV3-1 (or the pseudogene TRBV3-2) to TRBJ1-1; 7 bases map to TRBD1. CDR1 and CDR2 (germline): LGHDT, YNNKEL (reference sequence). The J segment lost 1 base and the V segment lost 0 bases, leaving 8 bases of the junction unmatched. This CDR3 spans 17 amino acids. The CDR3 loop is CASSQERGRFWNTEAFF. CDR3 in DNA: TGTGCCAGCAGCCAAGAAAGGGGGCGATTTTGGAACACTGAAGCTTTCTTT.

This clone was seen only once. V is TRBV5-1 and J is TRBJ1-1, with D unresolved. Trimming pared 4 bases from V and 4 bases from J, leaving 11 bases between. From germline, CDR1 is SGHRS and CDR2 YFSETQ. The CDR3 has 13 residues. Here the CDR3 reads CASSPWASTEAFF. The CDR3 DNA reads TGCGCCAGCAGCCCGTGGGCGTCCACTGAAGCTTTCTTT.

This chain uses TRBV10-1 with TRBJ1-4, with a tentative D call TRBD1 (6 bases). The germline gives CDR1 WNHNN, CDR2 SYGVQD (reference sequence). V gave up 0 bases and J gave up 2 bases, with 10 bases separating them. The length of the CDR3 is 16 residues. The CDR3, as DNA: TGCGCCAGCAGTGAGTCGGGAGGGGGGACTAATGAAAAACTGTTTTTT. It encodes CASSESGGGTNEKLFF.

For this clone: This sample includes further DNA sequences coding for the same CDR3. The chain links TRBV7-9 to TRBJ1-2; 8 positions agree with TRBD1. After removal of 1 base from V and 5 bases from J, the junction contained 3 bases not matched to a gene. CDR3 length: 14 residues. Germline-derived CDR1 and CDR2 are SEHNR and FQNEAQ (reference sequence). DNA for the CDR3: TGTGCCAGCAGCTTAGGTCAGGGGGCATATGGCTACACCTTC. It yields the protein CASSLGQGAYGYTF.